Sequencing of this T cell receptor beta chain was carried out in a study of T cells in Graves' hyperthyroidism and ophthalmopathy. Findings and limits, study-wide: Stable hyperthyroidism was separated from ophthalmopathy by a model based on 13 V-J features.

Ophthalmopathy cases scored 3 or more on the Clinical Activity Score and 4 or more on NOSPECS grade, with duration below 3 months. Patients were excluded for uncontrolled infection, other autoimmune disease, pregnancy or lactation. Each 10 ml fresh peripheral blood draw supplied the PBMCs. TCR beta CDR3 region amplification was performed from RNA transcripts. The primer set for the first-round RT-PCR of the TCR CDR3 was HTBI. TCRdb passed the multiplex PCR reads through MiXCR, listing each CDR3 protein once. This sample has about 270,000 distinct CDR3 sequences; 24% occur once, and the top ten carry 30% to 40%. There are 14 residues in the CDR3. Looked up from germline, CDR1 is SGHTA and CDR2 is FQGNSA. Trimming cost V 5 bases and J 2 bases, with 13 bases left between them. This clonotype occurred many times. Its antigen remains unidentified.

The V and J genes are TRBV7-2 and TRBJ2-7; D not certain. This clonotype was obtained from a woman between 35 and 50 years old with Graves' ophthalmopathy. Sequenced material: blood. CDR3 loop: CASSPPLRTYEQYF. In DNA, the CDR3 is TGTGCCAGCAGCCCACCGCTCCGGACCTACGAGCAGTACTTC.